Reported below is one TCR beta chain. What it binds is unknown. The repertoire was sequenced with immunoSEQ multiplex PCR; TCRdb's copy has only in-frame clones and lacks some. The sample lists some 110,000 clones, roughly 77% occurring once. CDR3 length: 12 amino acids. V shed 6 bases and J shed 7 bases, with 10 bases lying between them. Germline lookup yields CDR1 SNHLY and CDR2 FYNNEI. The data are from a study of radiotherapy plus CTLA-4 blockade in lung cancer. In the study overall: Objective responses occurred in around 18% of patients; roughly 30% had disease control. General study findings and limits: An expansion of tumor-derived TCR clones occurred in blood after radiotherapy plus ipilimumab. Interferon-beta, together with early blood T cell clone dynamics, reportedly best predicted response.

This chain uses TRBV2 with TRBJ2-1; either TRBD1 or TRBD2 may supply D (5 bases each). The receptor was isolated from a human donor with non-small cell lung cancer that progressed on radiotherapy plus ipilimumab. Some clones in this sample may be carry-over from other donors' samples. Material: peripheral blood, obtained from a patient treated with radiotherapy plus ipilimumab. The CDR3 here is CASRKEGNEQFF. The DNA for the CDR3 is TGTGCCAGCAGGAAAGAGGGGAATGAGCAGTTCTTC.